One and the same sample provided the 24 T cell receptor beta chains below, sequenced in a study of OX40 agonist ivuxolimab in advanced cancers. TCRdb's copy holds only in-frame clones and misses some; the assay was immunoSEQ multiplex PCR. This table holds 60,000 to 70,000 clones, approximately 90% found once. This sample comprised CD4+ or CD8+ T cells sorted from blood, obtained in a trial of the OX40 agonist ivuxolimab. The source is an adult with an advanced solid tumor such as melanoma, head and neck, liver or kidney cancer.

The rearrangement uses TRBV9 and TRBJ2-2, with TRBD1 matching over 8 bases. CDR3 length: 17 residues. Trimming removed 0 bases from V and 4 bases from J; junction bases left unmatched: 8. Germline lookup yields CDR1 SGDLS and CDR2 YYNGEE. The CDR3 loop reads CASSVGLQGVLTGELFF. The CDR3 bases are TGTGCCAGCAGCGTAGGTTTACAGGGGGTGCTCACCGGGGAGCTGTTTTTT.

This rearrangement joins TRBV6-5 to TRBJ2-1, with TRBD2 identical over 12 bases. The CDR3 totals 15 residues. V lost 6 bases and J lost 4; bases outside the gene matches: 4. Germline-derived CDR1 and CDR2 are MNHEY and SVGAGI. The CDR3 region has the DNA TGTGCCAGCAGATTTACTAGCGGGGGGTACAATGAGCAGTTCTTC. Translation: CASRFTSGGYNEQFF.

This clone was seen only a few times. The rearrangement joins TRBV7-9 to TRBJ2-7; TRBD2 might be the D (5 bases). Germline values: CDR1 SEHNR, CDR2 FQNEAQ (reference sequence). Trimming pared 6 bases from V and 3 bases from J, leaving 12 bases between. The CDR3 length is 13 residues. This chain's CDR3 is CASSPTRIYEQYF. CDR3 DNA: TGTGCCAGCAGTCCCACTAGGATCTACGAGCAGTACTTC.

This clone came up once. The chain recombines TRBV19 with TRBJ2-1, with 9 bases identical to TRBD1. The length of the CDR3 is 16 residues. With V trimmed by 0 bases and J by 2 bases, 2 bases remained unmatched. In germline, CDR1 is LNHDA, CDR2 SQIVND (reference sequence). The CDR3 spells CASSIDGTGTYNEQFF. The CDR3 DNA follows: TGTGCCAGTAGTATAGATGGGACAGGGACCTACAATGAGCAGTTCTTC.

CDR3 coding DNA: TGTGCCAGCAGTGATGATTCCTACGAGCAGTACTTC. This sequence encodes CASSDDSYEQYF. V and J are TRBV2 and TRBJ2-7; D uncertain. Germline loops: CDR1 SNHLY, CDR2 FYNNEI. Trimming took off 3 bases at V and 1 base at J, with 4 bases between the two ends. CDR3 length equals 12 residues.

This clone has just one count. The chain combines TRBV27 with TRBJ2-3, with 11 bases that match TRBD2. Germline lookup yields CDR1 MNHEY and CDR2 SMNVEV (reference sequence). The CDR3 spans 16 residues. J lost 7 bases, V lost 1 base, and 7 bases had no gene match. CDR3 in DNA: TGTGCCAGCAGTTTATTTAGCGGGGGGGCCTCGAATACGCAGTATTTT. Amino acids: CASSLFSGGASNTQYF.

V gene TRBV9 combines with J gene TRBJ2-3; maybe TRBD1 (5 bases). The length of the CDR3 is 14 residues. The V and J ends lost 1 base and 6 bases respectively, with 12 bases between them. Germline assignment: CDR1 SGDLS and CDR2 YYNGEE. CDR3 sequence: CASSVRTLADTQYF. The CDR3 region has the DNA TGTGCCAGCAGCGTAAGGACACTGGCGGATACGCAGTATTTT.

The CDR3 region is CASSSGLAGVRTDTQYF. In DNA, the CDR3 is TGCGCCAGCAGCTCTGGACTAGCGGGAGTCAGAACAGATACGCAGTATTTT. The J gene is TRBJ2-3, the V gene TRBV5-1; 13 bases align to TRBD2. Germline V gives CDR1 SGHRS, CDR2 YFSETQ. The CDR3 totals 17 residues. The trim removed 3 bases at V and 3 bases at J, leaving 7 bases unmatched.

The rearrangement uses TRBV18 and TRBJ1-1, with 11 positions matching TRBD1. The length of the CDR3 is 17 residues. V lost 4 bases, J lost 1 base, and 8 bases stayed unmatched. Per germline, CDR1 KGHSH and CDR2 LQKENI. CDR3 in DNA: TGTGCCAGCTCACAGAACGGACAGGGGGCGACGAACACTGAAGCTTTCTTT. This codes for CASSQNGQGATNTEAFF.

This chain links TRBV5-1 with TRBJ2-1, with D unresolved. Germline CDR1 and CDR2: SGHRS and YFSETQ. Between the trimmed V and J ends, which lost 0 bases and 0 bases, there was a span of 7 bases. CDR3 length: 15 residues. CDR3 nucleotides: TGCGCCAGCAGCTTGGTGAGATTCTCCTACAATGAGCAGTTCTTC. As protein: CASSLVRFSYNEQFF.

The rearrangement uses TRBV14 and TRBJ2-2; D might be TRBD1 (7 bases). The CDR3 is made up of 15 amino acids. Trimming took 1 base from V and 4 from J, leaving 10 bases between them. Germline V CDR1 and CDR2: SGHDN, FVKESK. The CDR3, as DNA: TGTGCCAGCAGCCAAGGACAGGGAGGCACCGGGGAGCTGTTTTTT. Translated: CASSQGQGGTGELFF.

This chain joins TRBV5-1 and TRBJ2-1; 8 bases agree with TRBD1. Germline-derived CDR1 and CDR2 are SGHRS and YFSETQ. The length of the CDR3 is 13 residues. V was pared by 4 bases and J by 7 bases, with 4 bases of the junction left unmatched. The CDR3 loop is CASSIDRGNEQFF. The CDR3 DNA follows: TGCGCCAGCAGCATAGACAGGGGTAATGAGCAGTTCTTC.

This chain links TRBV11-3 with TRBJ2-1; 8 nucleotides agree with TRBD1. Trimming at V came to 5 bases and at J to 9 bases, leaving 12 bases not matched to a gene. Germline-derived CDR1 and CDR2 are SGHNT and YENEEA. The length of the CDR3 is 15 residues. The CDR3 nucleotides are TGTGCCAGCAGCCGAGGGACAGGAACTTTAGGTGAGCAGTTCTTC. It encodes CASSRGTGTLGEQFF.

This chain uses TRBV7-2 with TRBJ1-5, with D possibly matching TRBD1 (6 bases). V was trimmed by 0 bases and J by 4 bases, leaving 13 bases between them. Germline V CDR1 and CDR2: SGHTA, FQGNSA. The length of the CDR3 is 16 residues. The CDR3 nucleotides read TGTGCCAGCAGCTTAGCGGCGGGGGCAAAAAATCAGCCCCAGCATTTT. Residues: CASSLAAGAKNQPQHF.

The chain recombines TRBV14 with TRBJ2-7; no definite D call. CDR3 length: 15 residues. Between the trimmed V and J ends, which lost 2 bases and 2 bases, there was a span of 13 bases. Per the germline V gene, CDR1 is SGHDN and CDR2 is FVKESK. The DNA of the CDR3 is TGTGCCAGCAGCCAAATGGGTGGTAGAGCCTACGAGCAGTACTTC. Residues: CASSQMGGRAYEQYF.

The chain joins TRBV7-2 to TRBJ2-5; 10 nucleotides align to TRBD2. Per the germline V gene, CDR1 is SGHTA and CDR2 is FQGNSA. The CDR3 sequence is 15 residues long. J was trimmed by 7 bases and V by 1 base; bases with no gene match: 6. The CDR3 sequence: CASSLESSGGGTQYF. Written as DNA, the CDR3 is TGTGCCAGCAGCTTAGAGTCTAGCGGGGGAGGGACCCAGTACTTC. Full variable domain (rest looked up from reference TRBV7-2 and TRBJ2-5): GAGVSQSPSNKVTEKGKDVELRCDPISGHTALYWYRQSLGQGLEFLIYFQGNSAPDKSGLPSDRFSAERTGGSVSTLTIQRTQQEDSAVYLCASSLESSGGGTQYFGPGTRLLVL.

This clone has a single count. The chain employs TRBV7-2 and TRBJ1-2; D remains unclear. CDR3 size: 13 residues. CDR1 is SGHTA, CDR2 FQGNSA, per germline. V was trimmed by 5 bases and J by 8 bases, leaving 15 bases between them. CDR3 sequence: CASSHPREEGYTF. The CDR3 region has the DNA TGTGCCAGCAGCCATCCTAGGGAAGAAGGCTACACCTTC.

This chain links TRBV28 with TRBJ1-1, with TRBD1 identical over 9 bases. After removal of 5 bases from V and 5 bases from J, the junction contained 9 bases not matched to a gene. Per germline, CDR1 MDHEN and CDR2 SYDVKM. CDR3 size: 15 residues. The CDR3, as DNA: TGTGCCAGCAGTACCTCCGGGACAGGGCGGACTGAAGCTTTCTTT. It codes for CASSTSGTGRTEAFF.

The J gene is TRBJ1-6, the V gene TRBV6-5; 7 bases fit TRBD1. V lost 7 bases, J lost 7 bases, and 4 bases stayed unmatched. This CDR3 has 13 residues. The germline V gene has CDR1 MNHEY and CDR2 SVGAGI. The CDR3 loop is CASKGTENSPLHF. CDR3 sequence (DNA): TGTGCCAGCAAGGGGACAGAGAATTCACCCCTCCACTTT.

The sample holds one count of this clone. The chain uses TRBV6-5 and TRBJ1-1; the D is unclear. The CDR3 is 11 amino acids. Trimming took off 2 bases at V and 8 bases at J, with 6 bases between the two ends. CDR1 is MNHEY and CDR2 is SVGAGI in the germline V gene. Here the CDR3 DNA reads TGTGCCAGCAGTTACGGCAGGGAAGCTTTCTTT. Translating it yields CASSYGREAFF.

CDR3 in amino acids: CASSPRSTGTGIHNEQFF. CDR3 DNA: TGCGCCAGCAGTCCCAGGAGCACCGGGACAGGGATCCACAATGAGCAGTTCTTC. The chain recombines TRBV5-1 with TRBJ2-1; the match to TRBD1 covers 9 bases. Germline CDR1 is SGHRS and CDR2 is YFSETQ. The CDR3 has 18 amino acids. With 5 bases clipped from V and 5 bases from J, the junction kept 17 bases outside the gene matches.

J is TRBJ2-3 and V is TRBV18, with 9 positions matching TRBD1. CDR3 length equals 16 residues. V shed 6 bases and J 2 bases; nucleotides not matched to a gene: 9. Germline CDR1 KGHSH, CDR2 LQKENI. The CDR3 loop reads CASSGGQGQNTDTQYF. CDR3 nucleotides: TGTGCCAGCTCCGGGGGACAGGGACAAAACACAGATACGCAGTATTTT.

The table lists this clone with a count of one. The rearrangement links TRBV5-1 to TRBJ2-3; D perhaps matches TRBD1 (5 bases). This CDR3 contains 14 residues. V lost 4 bases to trimming and J lost 0 bases, with 9 bases between them. Germline CDR1 reads SGHRS; CDR2 reads YFSETQ. The CDR3 loop reads CASSTDSSTDTQYF. In DNA form, the CDR3 reads TGCGCCAGCAGCACCGACAGTAGCACAGATACGCAGTATTTT.

The chain uses TRBV7-9 and TRBJ2-5; weak D call: TRBD2 (6 bases). In germline, CDR1 is SEHNR, CDR2 FQNEAQ (reference sequence). With 3 bases removed from V and 5 bases from J, the gap between germline ends came to 13 bases. The CDR3 contains 14 residues. The CDR3 DNA reads as TGTGCCAGCAGCTTCGGGGCGGGACCGGAGACCCAGTACTTC. Translation: CASSFGAGPETQYF.